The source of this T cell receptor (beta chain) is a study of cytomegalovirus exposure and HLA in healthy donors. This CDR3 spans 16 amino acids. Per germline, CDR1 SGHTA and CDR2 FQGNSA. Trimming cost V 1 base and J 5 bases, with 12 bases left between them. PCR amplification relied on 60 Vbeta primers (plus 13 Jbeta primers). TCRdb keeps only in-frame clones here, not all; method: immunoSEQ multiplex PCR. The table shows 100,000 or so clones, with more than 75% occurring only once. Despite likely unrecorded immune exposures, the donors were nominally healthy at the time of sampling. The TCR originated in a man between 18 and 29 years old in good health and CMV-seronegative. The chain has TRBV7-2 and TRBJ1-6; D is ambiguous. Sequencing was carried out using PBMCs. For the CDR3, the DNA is TGTGCCAGCAGCTTAGACGTGAAACCTAATAATTCACCCCTCCACTTT. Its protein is CASSLDVKPNNSPLHF.